Listed below are T cell receptor beta chains from one sample, sequenced in a study of shared clonotypes between healthy human individuals. Sequencing was performed with immunoSEQ multiplex PCR; in TCRdb, only in-frame clones are kept and a portion is missing. The sample holds hundreds of thousands of clones, approximately 95% seen once. The sequenced sample consisted of naive CD4+ T cells sorted from blood. These TCRs come from a woman aged 25 to 39 in good health. The CDR3 runs from the conserved cysteine through the conserved F or W. D genes are given only for firm matches. Some rows have no size entry. The others give once, few or many, or a class for an expanded clone.

.,TRBV15,TRBJ1-5,.,TGTGCCACCAGCAGAGATCGCCAGAGACTGCAGCCCCAGCATTTT,CATSRDRQRLQPQHF
.,TRBV18,TRBJ1-1,.,TGTGCCAGCTCACCACCGCCCAACAGGAACACTGAAGCTTTCTTT,CASSPPPNRNTEAFF
.,TRBV28,TRBJ1-2,.,TGTGCCAGCAGTCCCTTCCCAAACTATGGCTACACCTTC,CASSPFPNYGYTF
.,TRBV7-9,TRBJ2-3,.,TGTGCCAGCAACCAGACTGGGATAATAGATACGCAGTATTTT,CASNQTGIIDTQYF
.,TRBV14,TRBJ2-6,.,TGTGCCAGCAGCCAGTACCAGGGTGGGACAGGGGCCAACGTCCTGACTTTC,CASSQYQGGTGANVLTF
few,TRBV28,TRBJ1-2,.,TGTGCCAGCAGACCCCTACTTAAAGGCTACACCTTC,CASRPLLKGYTF
.,TRBV7-9,TRBJ2-5,.,TGTGCCAGCAGCTTACAGGGTAGTATGTTAGAGACCCAGTACTTC,CASSLQGSMLETQYF
.,TRBV7-8,TRBJ2-1,TRBD2,TGTGCCAGCAGCTCCTTTAGCGGGGGGGAGCAGTTCTTC,CASSSFSGGEQFF
.,TRBV5-1,TRBJ2-7,.,TGCGCCAGCAGCTTGGAGGGGGAAAGCTACGAGCAGTACTTC,CASSLEGESYEQYF
.,TRBV2,TRBJ1-5,TRBD1,TGTGCCAGCATAGAGGACAGGGGGAGCAATCAGCCCCAGCATTTT,CASIEDRGSNQPQHF
.,TRBV5-1,TRBJ1-1,TRBD1,TGCGCCAGCAGCGGGGGACAGGGACTAACTGAAGCTTTCTTT,CASSGGQGLTEAFF
.,TRBV11-2,TRBJ1-2,.,TGTGCCAGCAGCGCTGAACGACGACAGCTCTATGGCTACACCTTC,CASSAERRQLYGYTF
.,TRBV28,TRBJ1-5,.,TGTGCCAGCAGTTTAAACCCCAACACCAAATCTCAGCATTTT,CASSLNPNTKSQHF
once,TRBV6-5,TRBJ2-6,TRBD1,TGTGCCAGCAGTTACGACAGGGGTTCTGGGGCCAACGTCCTGACTTTC,CASSYDRGSGANVLTF
.,TRBV6-6,TRBJ2-7,.,TGTGCCAGCAGCTATCAACAGGTTAGCTCCTACGAGCAGTACTTC,CASSYQQVSSYEQYF
.,TRBV5-1,TRBJ2-3,TRBD2,TGCGCCAGCAGCCCCGGGCTAGCGGGAGGGGATACGCAGTATTTT,CASSPGLAGGDTQYF
.,TRBV11-1,TRBJ2-3,.,TGTGCCAGCAGCTTAGATTGGGCTGTCGGTGGGGCAAGGGATACGCAGTATTTT,CASSLDWAVGGARDTQYF
.,TRBV7-2,TRBJ1-1,.,TGTGCCAGCACGGGACACCAGAACACTGAAGCTTTCTTT,CASTGHQNTEAFF
.,TRBV7-3,TRBJ2-2,TRBD2,TGTGCCAGCAGCCCCAGCGGGAGCACGAACACCGGGGAGCTGTTTTTT,CASSPSGSTNTGELFF
.,TRBV7-2,TRBJ2-7,.,TGTGCCAGCAGCCCCGGACAGCGCTCCTACGAGCAGTACTTC,CASSPGQRSYEQYF
.,TRBV7-2,TRBJ2-7,TRBD2,TGTGCCAGCAGTTTGTCCAGCGGGAGCTACGAGCAGTACTTC,CASSLSSGSYEQYF
.,TRBV28,TRBJ2-7,TRBD2,TGTGCCAGCGGAGGACTAGCGGGATCGGACGAGCAGTACTTC,CASGGLAGSDEQYF
.,TRBV6-5,TRBJ1-2,.,TGTGCCAGCAGTCCCGGGACTCTACGTGGCTATGGCTACACCTTC,CASSPGTLRGYGYTF
.,TRBV28,TRBJ2-7,.,TGTGCCAGCAGTCGCGCGGGGTTCCCCTACGAGCAGTACTTC,CASSRAGFPYEQYF
.,TRBV21-1,TRBJ2-7,.,TGTGCCAGCAGCAAAGGCCGAAAGGGCGGGAGGGGCTACGAGCAGTACTTC,CASSKGRKGGRGYEQYF
.,TRBV28,TRBJ2-7,.,TGTGCCAGCAGTGGGGGTTTCGAGCAGTACTTC,CASSGGFEQYF
.,TRBV5-1,TRBJ2-5,.,TGCGCCAGCAGCTTGGCCCCAGGGAGAGAGACCCAGTACTTC,CASSLAPGRETQYF
.,TRBV5-4,TRBJ2-3,TRBD2,TGTGCCAGCAGGCTCGGACTAGCGGCACGCACAGATACGCAGTATTTT,CASRLGLAARTDTQYF
.,TRBV5-4,TRBJ2-3,.,TGTGCCAGCAGCTTGGGGCTAACGACTAGCACAGATACGCAGTATTTT,CASSLGLTTSTDTQYF
.,TRBV6-5,TRBJ2-2,.,TGTGCCAGCAGTCCGGGACATAACACCGGGGAGCTGTTTTTT,CASSPGHNTGELFF
.,TRBV2,TRBJ1-5,.,TGTGCCAGCAGTGCTATGGCACAATATAGCAATCAGCCCCAGCATTTT,CASSAMAQYSNQPQHF
.,TRBV5-5,TRBJ2-5,.,TGTGCCAGCAGCTTGGTACTGGGTGAAGAGACCCAGTACTTC,CASSLVLGEETQYF
.,TRBV5-1,TRBJ2-1,.,TGCGCCAGCAGCCCGGGGGCTCGGGCGCCAAATGAGCAGTTCTTC,CASSPGARAPNEQFF